Below are 5 T cell receptor beta chains sequenced from a single sample in a study of CD8+CD57+ T cells in acquired aplastic anemia. TCR beta VDJ and CDR3 profiling used genomic DNA as template. TCRdb processed the reads anew with MiXCR; each CDR3 protein has one entry. The table lists hundreds of thousands of distinct CDR3 sequences, around 72% of them singletons. Source material: sorted CD4+, CD8+, or CD8+CD57+ T cells (not recorded which) from PBMCs. These receptors all come from a human donor in good health, serving as a control.

The V call is TRBV25-1, the J call TRBJ2-1, with 9 positions matching TRBD2. With V trimmed by 3 bases and J by 2 bases, 8 bases remained unmatched. Looked up from germline, CDR1 is MGHDK and CDR2 is SYGVNS. The CDR3 spans 17 residues. CDR3 in amino acids: CASSDPAGGSPYNEQFF. For the CDR3, the DNA is TGTGCCAGCAGTGATCCAGCGGGGGGCTCCCCCTACAATGAGCAGTTCTTC.

In this sample, this clonotype turned up many times. This chain joins TRBV9 and TRBJ2-3; D is unclear. There are 12 residues in the CDR3. V lost 5 bases and J 3 bases, leaving 7 bases between the germline ends. Germline V gene data show CDR1 as SGDLS and CDR2 as YYNGEE. CDR3 sequence (DNA): TGTGCCAGCAGTGCAGGTACAGATACGCAGTATTTT. Amino acid sequence: CASSAGTDTQYF.

The sample holds many counts of this clonotype. The rearrangement uses TRBV4-1 and TRBJ2-7; D unclear. The V end lost 1 base, the J end lost 3 bases, and 13 bases lay between the germline ends. The CDR3 is 15 residues long. Germline CDR1 reads MGHRA; CDR2 reads YSYEKL. The CDR3 reads CASSQVPLLSYEQYF. The CDR3 bases are TGCGCCAGCAGCCAAGTCCCACTTCTGAGCTACGAGCAGTACTTC.

This chain links TRBV7-2 with TRBJ2-7; D unclear. V shed 2 bases and J shed 12 bases, with 23 bases lying between them. CDR3 length: 15 amino acids. The V gene's germline CDR1 is SGHTA and CDR2 FQGNSA. Written as DNA, the CDR3 is TGTGCCAGCAGCTTAAATCGACCAGGCTATGGCTACACGTACTTC. It translates to CASSLNRPGYGYTYF.

With respect to this clonotype: A much larger clone differs from this one at a single base, so this may be a read error. The chain is built from TRBV5-4 and TRBJ1-4; D possibly corresponds to TRBD1 (6 bases). The CDR3 covers 14 residues. CDR1 is SGHNT and CDR2 is YYREEE in the germline V gene (reference sequence). Written as DNA, the CDR3 is TGTGTCAGCAGCAAAGGGGGGGCGCGCGAAAAACTGTTTTTT. Amino acid sequence: CVSSKGGAREKLFF.